The clone carrying this TCR beta chain was recorded at least ten times. This record belongs to a study of T-cell reconstitution after alpha-beta-depleted transplantation in children. V dropped 8 bases and J dropped 1; count of bases not matched to a gene: 8. The CDR3 sequence is 14 residues long. Germline V lookup: CDR1 SQVTM, CDR2 ANQGSEA. Unique molecular identifiers tagged the TCRbeta library. TCRdb fed the PCR reads into MiXCR, producing one record per CDR3 protein. This sample has around 600,000 distinct CDR3 sequences, with around 16% found just once. The sequencing used PBMCs from the stem cell graft donor, collected from the stem cell graft. This receptor was obtained from a human donor who donated a stem cell graft to a child with acute myeloid leukemia. V gene TRBV29-1 combines with J gene TRBJ2-3; 8 positions match TRBD1. CDR3 sequence reads: CSSGQVLRTDTQYF. The CDR3 DNA is TGCAGCTCGGGACAGGTCCTCCGCACAGATACGCAGTATTTT.